This T cell receptor (beta chain) is drawn from a study of Ad26.COV2.S vaccination and SARS-CoV-2 variants. V shed 3 bases and J 4 bases; nucleotides not matched to a gene: 6. The CDR3 extends over 15 amino acids. CDR1 and CDR2 (germline): MGHRA, YSYEKL. Only in-frame clones appear in the TCRdb table, and some are missing; sequencing was by immunoSEQ multiplex PCR. The table has 300,000 to 450,000 clones, 92% seen once. The specimen comprised peripheral blood, sampled after recovery from COVID-19. The chain joins TRBV4-1 to TRBJ2-5; 9 nucleotides line up with TRBD1. This clonotype was obtained from a human donor who had recovered from COVID-19. The CDR3 region has the DNA TGCGCCAGCAGCCACGGACCGGGACAGGGAGAGACCCAGTACTTC. Translating it yields CASSHGPGQGETQYF.